Reported below is one T cell receptor (beta chain). The germline V gene has CDR1 SEHNR and CDR2 FQNEAQ (reference sequence). V lost 5 bases to trimming and J lost 2 bases; unmatched junction nucleotides: 6. CDR3 length equals 16 residues. Original processing methods: Reference gene primer amplification gave nucleated cell count estimates. Libraries were prepared by immunoSEQ multiplex PCR; TCRdb keeps only in-frame clonotypes and omits some of them. V and J calls and clone size follow that table, whereas D and trimming were derived from the DNA. The sample has over 150,000 clones, approximately 91% seen once. The sample comes from a study of blood T cell repertoires in COVID-19. Overall study: Specimens from acute and convalescent COVID-19 originated in the United States, Italy and Spain. PBMCs, B-cell-depleted T cells, or T cells provided the cDNA or gDNA that made up the material.

This sequence was found in a man in his thirties or forties with acute or convalescent COVID-19. Sequenced input: peripheral blood. The chain is built from TRBV7-9 and TRBJ2-3; 11 nucleotides agree with TRBD2. The CDR3, as DNA: TGTGCCAGCAGCCGGCGACTAGCGGGGACCACAGATACGCAGTATTTT. Translated: CASSRRLAGTTDTQYF. Using reference TRBV7-9 and TRBJ2-3 for the parts outside the CDR3, the full variable domain is DTGVSQNPRHKITKRGQNVTFRCDPISEHNRLYWYRQTLGQGPEFLTYFQNEAQLEKSRLLSDRFSAERPKGSFSTLEIQRTEQGDSAMYLCASSRRLAGTTDTQYFGPGTRLTVL.